This TCR beta chain was found in a study of T cells expressing NK-cell markers. Overall study: Out of eight donors sequenced, seven tested HCMV-seropositive and the remaining one seronegative. Study outcomes and limitations: There were several donors in whom these clonotypes also led the CD3+CD56-NKG2C+ fraction.

Remarks on this clonotype: Antigen: not known.

Germline values: CDR1 LGHDT, CDR2 YNNKEL (reference sequence). The CDR3 has 15 residues. TCRdb re-analyzed the 5' RACE reads; it lists each CDR3 protein once, without DNA. Its table records some 460,000 distinct CDR3 sequences. Sequenced material: blood T cells: a sorted CD56 or NKG2C T cell subset, CD4+ or CD8+ T cells, or bulk PBMC T cells (not recorded which). The rearrangement uses TRBV3-1 and TRBJ2-2; TCRdb's D call, TRBD2, is unchecked because there is no DNA. This receptor was taken from a woman between 50 and 59 years old in good health. The CDR3 spells CATHTSGAHTGELFF.